These 17 T cell receptor beta chains came from one sample sequenced in a study of blood T cell repertoires in COVID-19. The data were produced by immunoSEQ multiplex PCR, yet TCRdb's version contains in-frame clones alone and is incomplete. Here the sample spans about 54,000 clones, approximately 90% being singletons. Sample: peripheral blood. These receptor sequences come from a woman aged 35 to 49 with active COVID-19.

V is TRBV11-2 and J is TRBJ2-3, with 11 bases matching TRBD2. CDR3 length equals 15 residues. Germline CDR1 is SGHAT and CDR2 is FQNNGV. Trimming took 5 bases from V and 6 from J; bases not matched to a gene: 7. The chain's CDR3 is CASSPIAGGWDTQYF. In nucleotides, the CDR3 is TGTGCCAGCAGCCCTATAGCGGGGGGGTGGGATACGCAGTATTTT.

This rearrangement joins TRBV6-2 or TRBV6-3 to TRBJ1-1; perhaps TRBD1 as D (6 bases). The CDR3 is 17 residues long. Germline values: CDR1 MNHEY, CDR2 SVGEGT. The V and J ends lost 5 bases and 0 bases respectively, with 19 bases between them. The CDR3 is CASSVGQRAIMNTEAFF. The CDR3 DNA is TGTGCCAGCAGTGTAGGACAGCGAGCGATCATGAACACTGAAGCTTTCTTT.

The V gene is TRBV6-4, the J gene TRBJ1-1, with 7 bases identical to TRBD1. The CDR3 totals 12 residues. The trim removed 8 bases at V and 10 bases at J, leaving 10 bases unmatched. In germline, CDR1 is MRHNA, CDR2 SNTAGT. In DNA form, the CDR3 reads TGTGCCAGCCCGGGGGACAGTTCCGGAGCTTTCTTT. Residues: CASPGDSSGAFF.

The chain carries TRBV5-1 and TRBJ2-7; 15 nucleotides match TRBD2. Looked up from germline, CDR1 is SGHRS and CDR2 is YFSETQ. This CDR3 is built from 17 residues. Unmatched junction bases numbered 8, after V lost 2 bases and J lost 5 bases. CDR3 residues: CASSFRTSGGVIHEQYF. Written as DNA, the CDR3 is TGCGCCAGCAGCTTCCGGACTAGCGGGGGGGTGATCCACGAGCAGTACTTC.

This clone came up once. This chain joins TRBV30 and TRBJ2-7; D is ambiguous. V lost 3 bases and J lost 7, with 16 bases in between. CDR3 size: 13 residues. The V gene's germline CDR1 is GTSNPN and CDR2 SVGIG (reference sequence). CDR3 region: CAWRDIGFPEQYF. The CDR3 DNA reads as TGTGCCTGGAGAGATATCGGTTTTCCGGAGCAGTACTTC.

Comment on this clone: This CDR3 is also generated by other DNA sequences in the sample. The V and J genes are TRBV7-9 and TRBJ1-1; the D is unclear. The CDR3 runs 13 residues. Trimming took off 1 base at V and 4 bases at J, with 7 bases between the two ends. CDR1 SEHNR and CDR2 FQNEAQ come from the germline V gene (reference sequence). The CDR3 sequence: CASSLGGGTEAFF. In nucleotides, the CDR3 is TGTGCCAGCAGCTTAGGGGGAGGCACTGAAGCTTTCTTT.

This clone showed up just a few times. The chain links TRBV4-2 to TRBJ1-2; a possible D gene is TRBD1 (6 bases). Trimming shortened V by 0 bases and J by 8 bases, and 28 bases separated the two germline ends. This CDR3 comprises 19 residues. Looked up from germline, CDR1 is LGHNA and CDR2 is YNFKEQ. The CDR3 region is CASSQDLQGMSPVEEGYTF. CDR3 DNA: TGTGCCAGCAGCCAAGACCTACAGGGAATGTCCCCTGTTGAGGAAGGCTACACCTTC.

The rearrangement links TRBV5-1 to TRBJ2-4; possibly TRBD1 for D (5 bases). V lost 2 bases, J lost 0 bases, and 9 bases lay in between. Germline assignment: CDR1 SGHRS and CDR2 YFSETQ. The CDR3 is made up of 15 amino acids. CDR3 coding DNA: TGCGCCAGCAGCTTAGGGGAACTAGCCAAAAACATTCAGTACTTC. This encodes CASSLGELAKNIQYF.

The chain recombines TRBV5-1 with TRBJ2-1; 8 nucleotides line up with TRBD1. The CDR3 totals 15 residues. Trimming at V came to 2 bases and at J to 1 base, leaving 2 bases not matched to a gene. Germline-derived CDR1 and CDR2 are SGHRS and YFSETQ. The CDR3 DNA is TGCGCCAGCAGCTTCGACAGGGGTTCCTACAATGAGCAGTTCTTC. Encoded protein: CASSFDRGSYNEQFF. The complete variable domain, with remaining parts taken from reference TRBV5-1 and TRBJ2-1, reads KAGVTQTPRYLIKTRGQQVTLSCSPISGHRSVSWYQQTPGQGLQFLFEYFSETQRNKGNFPGRFSGRQFSNSRSEMNVSTLELGDSALYLCASSFDRGSYNEQFFGPGTRLTVL.

The chain has TRBV11-3 and TRBJ2-7; D remains ambiguous. The CDR3 consists of 14 residues. V lost 2 bases and J 0 bases, leaving 8 bases between the germline ends. Germline CDR1 is SGHNT and CDR2 is YENEEA. DNA of the CDR3: TGTGCCAGCAGCTTAATACGGAGCTCCTACGAGCAGTACTTC. Translating it yields CASSLIRSSYEQYF.

The V and J genes are TRBV5-1 and TRBJ2-7, with a tentative D call TRBD1 (5 bases). V was cut by 5 bases and J by 4 bases, with 13 bases left in between. The CDR3 totals 13 residues. The germline V gene has CDR1 SGHRS and CDR2 YFSETQ. CDR3 nucleotide sequence: TGCGCCAGCAGGATGGGGCAGAATTACGAGCAGTACTTC. Protein sequence: CASRMGQNYEQYF.

The chain couples TRBV4-1 to TRBJ2-5, with 7 bases that match TRBD1. The CDR3 has 16 amino acids. With V trimmed by 4 bases and J by 9 bases, 17 bases remained unmatched. CDR1 and CDR2 (germline): MGHRA, YSYEKL. This CDR3 is CASSLNSGTAVESQYF. The CDR3 DNA sequence: TGCGCCAGCAGCCTCAATTCCGGGACAGCCGTCGAGTCCCAGTACTTC.

This clone was detected only a few times. V gene TRBV7-6 combines with J gene TRBJ1-4, with 7 bases identical to TRBD1. The ends lost 2 bases at V and 8 bases at J; junction bases unmatched: 14. There are 17 residues in the CDR3. Germline V gene sequence: CDR1 SGHVS, CDR2 FNYEAQ. The DNA for the CDR3 is TGTGCCAGCAGCTTACTTGGGACGAGACAGGGCCGCGAAAAACTGTTTTTT. Its protein is CASSLLGTRQGREKLFF.

The table lists this clone with a count of one. The chain uses TRBV13 and TRBJ2-3; TRBD1 agrees at 9 bases. CDR3 length: 16 residues. V shed 5 bases and J 1 base; nucleotides not matched to a gene: 7. From germline, CDR1 is PRHDT and CDR2 FYEKMQ (reference sequence). The CDR3 region is CASSPGTGSGTDTQYF. The DNA of the CDR3 is TGTGCCAGCAGCCCAGGGACAGGGTCGGGCACAGATACGCAGTATTTT.

The rearrangement links TRBV7-2 to TRBJ1-3; 7 bases line up with TRBD1. Per germline, CDR1 SGHTA and CDR2 FQGNSA. V dropped 3 bases and J dropped 0; count of bases not matched to a gene: 2. This CDR3 comprises 15 residues. The CDR3 region is CASSLGTASGNTIYF. In DNA, the CDR3 is TGTGCCAGCAGCTTGGGGACAGCCTCTGGAAACACCATATATTTT.

The gene calls are TRBV7-3 and TRBJ1-1, with a possible D match to TRBD1 (6 bases). V gave up 8 bases and J gave up 5 bases, with 15 bases separating them. Germline V gene sequence: CDR1 SGHTA, CDR2 FQGTGA. This CDR3 region has 13 residues. The CDR3 coding sequence is TGTGCCAGCTCTTCCCAAGGGGGAACTGAAGCTTTCTTT. This encodes CASSSQGGTEAFF.

This chain joins TRBV18 and TRBJ2-1, with 7 nucleotides matching TRBD2. V lost 3 bases and J lost 7; bases outside the gene matches: 12. This CDR3 comprises 16 residues. CDR1 and CDR2 (germline): KGHSH, LQKENI. CDR3 residues: CASSPTVLPGRNEQFF. The CDR3 DNA follows: TGTGCCAGCTCACCGACCGTACTCCCCGGGAGGAATGAGCAGTTCTTC.